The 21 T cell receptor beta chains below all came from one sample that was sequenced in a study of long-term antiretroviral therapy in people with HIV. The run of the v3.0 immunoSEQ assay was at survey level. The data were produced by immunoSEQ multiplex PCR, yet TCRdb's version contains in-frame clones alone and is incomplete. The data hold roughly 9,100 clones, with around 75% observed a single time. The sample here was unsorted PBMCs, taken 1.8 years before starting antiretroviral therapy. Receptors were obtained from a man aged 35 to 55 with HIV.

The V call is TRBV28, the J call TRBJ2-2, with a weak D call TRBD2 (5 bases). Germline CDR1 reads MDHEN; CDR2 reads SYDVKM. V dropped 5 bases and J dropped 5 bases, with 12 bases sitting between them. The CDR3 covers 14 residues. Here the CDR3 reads CASSGSGSTGELFF. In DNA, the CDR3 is TGTGCCAGCAGTGGGTCGGGGTCTACCGGGGAGCTGTTTTTT.

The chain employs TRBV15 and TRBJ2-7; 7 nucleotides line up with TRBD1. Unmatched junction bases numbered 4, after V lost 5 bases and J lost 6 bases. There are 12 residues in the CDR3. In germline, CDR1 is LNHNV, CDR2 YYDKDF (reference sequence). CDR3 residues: CATSPGTVEQYF. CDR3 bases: TGTGCCACCAGCCCCGGGACAGTCGAGCAGTACTTC.

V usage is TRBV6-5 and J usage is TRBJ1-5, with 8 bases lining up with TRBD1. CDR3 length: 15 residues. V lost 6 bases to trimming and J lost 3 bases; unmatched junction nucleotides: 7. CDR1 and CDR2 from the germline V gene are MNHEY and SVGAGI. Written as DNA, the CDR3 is TGTGCCAGCAGGTCTACAGGGGGATCCAATCAGCCCCAGCATTTT. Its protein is CASRSTGGSNQPQHF.

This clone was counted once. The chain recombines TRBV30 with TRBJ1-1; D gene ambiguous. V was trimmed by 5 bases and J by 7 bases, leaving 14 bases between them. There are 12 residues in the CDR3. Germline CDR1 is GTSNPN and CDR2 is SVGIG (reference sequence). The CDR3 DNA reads TGTGCCTGGCGGGCGTCCTTGGGTGAAGCTTTCTTT. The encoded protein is CAWRASLGEAFF.

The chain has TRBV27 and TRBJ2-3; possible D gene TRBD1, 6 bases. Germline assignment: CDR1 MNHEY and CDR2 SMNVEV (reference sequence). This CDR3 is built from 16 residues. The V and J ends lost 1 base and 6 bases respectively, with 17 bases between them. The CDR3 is CASSLWLGAKLDTQYF. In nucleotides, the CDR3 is TGTGCCAGCAGTTTATGGCTGGGGGCAAAGTTGGATACGCAGTATTTT.

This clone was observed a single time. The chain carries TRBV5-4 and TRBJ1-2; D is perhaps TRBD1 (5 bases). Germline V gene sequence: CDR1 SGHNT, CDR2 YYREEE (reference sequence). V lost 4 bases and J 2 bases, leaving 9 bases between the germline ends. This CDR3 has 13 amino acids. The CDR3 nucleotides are TGTGCCAGCAGCCTAAGACAGAACTATGGCTACACCTTC. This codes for CASSLRQNYGYTF. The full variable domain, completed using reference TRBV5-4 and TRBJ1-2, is ETGVTQSPTHLIKTRGQQVTLRCSSQSGHNTVSWYQQALGQGPQFIFQYYREEENGRGNFPPRFSGLQFPNYSSELNVNALELDDSALYLCASSLRQNYGYTFGSGTRLTVV.

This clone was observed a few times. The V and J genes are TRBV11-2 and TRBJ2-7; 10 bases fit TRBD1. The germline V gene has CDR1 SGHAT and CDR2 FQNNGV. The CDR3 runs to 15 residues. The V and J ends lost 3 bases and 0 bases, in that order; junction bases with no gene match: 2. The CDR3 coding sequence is TGTGCCAGCAGCTTCGGGGACAGGGGCTCCTACGAGCAGTACTTC. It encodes CASSFGDRGSYEQYF. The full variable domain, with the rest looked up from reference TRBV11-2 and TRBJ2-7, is EAGVAQSPRYKIIEKRQSVAFWCNPISGHATLYWYQQILGQGPKLLIQFQNNGVVDDSQLPKDRFSAERLKGVDSTLKIQPAKLEDSAVYLCASSFGDRGSYEQYFGPGTRLTVT.

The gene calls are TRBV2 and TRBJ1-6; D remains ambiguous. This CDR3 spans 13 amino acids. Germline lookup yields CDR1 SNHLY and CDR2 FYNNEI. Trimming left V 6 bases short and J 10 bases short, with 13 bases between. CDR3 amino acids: CASSAGRESPLHF. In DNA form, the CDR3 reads TGTGCCAGCAGCGCCGGCCGCGAATCACCCCTCCACTTT.

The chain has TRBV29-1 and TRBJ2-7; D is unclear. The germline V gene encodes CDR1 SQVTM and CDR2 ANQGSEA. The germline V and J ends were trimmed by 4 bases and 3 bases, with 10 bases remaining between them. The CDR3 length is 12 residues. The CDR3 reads CSVGHGSYEQYF. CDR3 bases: TGCAGCGTTGGACATGGAAGCTACGAGCAGTACTTC.

CDR3 sequence: CASSPGTVLEGLFF. CDR3 DNA sequence: TGTGCCAGCAGCCCAGGGACAGTTCTCGAAGGGCTGTTTTTT. The gene calls are TRBV11-2 and TRBJ1-4; 7 positions agree with TRBD1. CDR3 size: 14 residues. The J segment lost 14 bases and the V segment lost 5 bases, leaving 14 bases of the junction unmatched. Germline V gene sequence: CDR1 SGHAT, CDR2 FQNNGV.

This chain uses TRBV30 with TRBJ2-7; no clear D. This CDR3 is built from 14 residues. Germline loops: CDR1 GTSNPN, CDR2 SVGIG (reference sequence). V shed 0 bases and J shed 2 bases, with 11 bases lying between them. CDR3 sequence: CAWSVPNSPYEQYF. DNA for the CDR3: TGTGCCTGGAGTGTACCGAACAGCCCCTACGAGCAGTACTTC. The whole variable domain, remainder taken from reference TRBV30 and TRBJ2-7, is SQTIHQWPATLVQPVGSPLSLECTVEGTSNPNLYWYRQAAGRGLQLLFYSVGIGQISSEVPQNLSASRPQDRQFILSSKKLLLSDSGFYLCAWSVPNSPYEQYFGPGTRLTVT.

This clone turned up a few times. The CDR3 DNA sequence: TGCGCCAGCAGCCGATCCGGGCCGGCTACGAACACCGGGGAGCTGTTTTTT. Residues: CASSRSGPATNTGELFF. The chain joins TRBV4-1 to TRBJ2-2; D is unresolved. V was trimmed by 4 bases and J by 0 bases, leaving 15 bases between them. This CDR3 spans 17 amino acids. Germline assignment: CDR1 MGHRA and CDR2 YSYEKL.

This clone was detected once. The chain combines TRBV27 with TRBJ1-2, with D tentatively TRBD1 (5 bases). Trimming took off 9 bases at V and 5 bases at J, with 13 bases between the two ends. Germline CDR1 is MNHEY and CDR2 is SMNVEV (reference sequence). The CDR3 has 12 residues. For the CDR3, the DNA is TGTGCCAGTGGGGGGGGGTTATATGGCTACACCTTC. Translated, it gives CASGGGLYGYTF.

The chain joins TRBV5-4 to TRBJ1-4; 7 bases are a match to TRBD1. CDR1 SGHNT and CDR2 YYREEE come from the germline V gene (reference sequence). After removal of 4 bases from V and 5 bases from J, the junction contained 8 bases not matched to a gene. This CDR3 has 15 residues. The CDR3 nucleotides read TGTGCCAGCAGCCGCCGACAGGGTTCCAATGAAAAACTGTTTTTT. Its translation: CASSRRQGSNEKLFF.

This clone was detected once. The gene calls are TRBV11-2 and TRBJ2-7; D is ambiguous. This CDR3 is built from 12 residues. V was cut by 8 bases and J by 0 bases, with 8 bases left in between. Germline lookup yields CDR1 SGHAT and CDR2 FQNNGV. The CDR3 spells CASSGLSYEQYF. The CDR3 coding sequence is TGTGCCAGCTCGGGCCTCTCCTACGAGCAGTACTTC. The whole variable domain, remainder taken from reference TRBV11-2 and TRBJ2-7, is EAGVAQSPRYKIIEKRQSVAFWCNPISGHATLYWYQQILGQGPKLLIQFQNNGVVDDSQLPKDRFSAERLKGVDSTLKIQPAKLEDSAVYLCASSGLSYEQYFGPGTRLTVT.

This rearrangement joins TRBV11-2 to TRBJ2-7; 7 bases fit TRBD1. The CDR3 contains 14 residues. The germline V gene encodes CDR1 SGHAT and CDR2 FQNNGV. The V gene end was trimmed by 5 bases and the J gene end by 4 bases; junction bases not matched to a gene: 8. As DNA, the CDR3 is TGTGCCAGCAGCCCGATGACAGGGCAGTACGAGCAGTACTTC. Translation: CASSPMTGQYEQYF.

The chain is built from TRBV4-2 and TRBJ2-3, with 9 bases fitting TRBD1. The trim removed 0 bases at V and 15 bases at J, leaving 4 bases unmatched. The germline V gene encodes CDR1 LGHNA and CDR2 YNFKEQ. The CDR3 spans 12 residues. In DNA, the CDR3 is TGTGCCAGCAGCCAAGACGGGACAGGGCCTTATTTT. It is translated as CASSQDGTGPYF.

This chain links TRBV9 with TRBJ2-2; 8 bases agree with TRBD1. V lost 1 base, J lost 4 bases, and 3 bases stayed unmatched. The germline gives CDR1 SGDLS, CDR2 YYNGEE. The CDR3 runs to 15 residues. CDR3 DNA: TGTGCCAGCAGCGTACAGGGGGCGAGCACCGGGGAGCTGTTTTTT. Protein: CASSVQGASTGELFF.

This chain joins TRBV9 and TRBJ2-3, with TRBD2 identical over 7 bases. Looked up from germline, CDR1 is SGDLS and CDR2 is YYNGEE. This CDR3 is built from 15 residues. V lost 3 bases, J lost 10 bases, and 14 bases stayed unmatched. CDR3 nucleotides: TGTGCCAGCAGCGCCCTTGGGGGGACTGGGGGGGCGCAGTATTTT. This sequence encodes CASSALGGTGGAQYF.

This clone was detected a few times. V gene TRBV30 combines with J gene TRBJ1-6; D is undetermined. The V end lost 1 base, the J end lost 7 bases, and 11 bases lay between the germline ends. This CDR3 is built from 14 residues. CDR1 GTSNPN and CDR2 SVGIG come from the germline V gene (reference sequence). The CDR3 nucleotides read TGTGCCTGGAGTGCGTGGACGAGGAATTCACCCCTCCACTTT. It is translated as CAWSAWTRNSPLHF.

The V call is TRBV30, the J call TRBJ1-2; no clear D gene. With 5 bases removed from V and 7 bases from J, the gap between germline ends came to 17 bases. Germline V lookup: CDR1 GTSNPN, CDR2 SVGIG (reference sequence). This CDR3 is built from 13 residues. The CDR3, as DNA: TGTGCCTGGGAAGACCGGTCTCTGGGTGGCTACACCTTC. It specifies CAWEDRSLGGYTF. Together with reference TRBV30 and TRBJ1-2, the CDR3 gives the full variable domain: SQTIHQWPATLVQPVGSPLSLECTVEGTSNPNLYWYRQAAGRGLQLLFYSVGIGQISSEVPQNLSASRPQDRQFILSSKKLLLSDSGFYLCAWEDRSLGGYTFGSGTRLTVV.